Listed here is a single TCR beta chain. Assay: immunoSEQ multiplex PCR; the TCRdb copy retains only in-frame clones and omits some. The sample shows about 56,000 clones, about nine tenths of them seen only once. This sample is drawn from a study of OX40 agonist ivuxolimab in advanced cancers. This CDR3 spans 15 amino acids. V was pared by 6 bases and J by 4 bases, with 17 bases between. The germline CDR1 and CDR2 sequences are SGHDT and YYEEEE. Sequencing was performed on CD4+ or CD8+ T cells sorted from blood, taken in a trial of the OX40 agonist ivuxolimab. The rearrangement links TRBV5-6 to TRBJ2-1; no reliable D call. This TCR was recovered from an adult with an advanced solid tumor such as melanoma, head and neck, liver or kidney cancer. The CDR3 sequence: CASNPVGNPYNEQFF. The DNA for the CDR3 is TGTGCCAGCAACCCGGTGGGAAACCCTTACAATGAGCAGTTCTTC.